This T cell receptor beta chain was captured by sequencing in a study of cytomegalovirus exposure and HLA in healthy donors. Study-level findings and limits: Some V segments, TRBV6-2 and TRBV6-3 among them, were indistinguishable and were therefore excluded.

Healthy bone marrow donors made up the donors. On this clone: Its antigen remains unidentified.

Germline values: CDR1 ENHRY, CDR2 SYGVKD. V was cut by 5 bases and J by 2 bases, with 10 bases left in between. This CDR3 region has 13 residues. The PCR made use of 60 Vbeta and 13 Jbeta primers. TCRdb keeps only in-frame clones here, not all; method: immunoSEQ multiplex PCR. Of about 110,000 clones in the sample, 74% were seen once. The chain employs TRBV10-3 and TRBJ2-7, with a weak D call TRBD1 (5 bases). Sequenced input: PBMCs. The TCR sequence derives from a man aged 45-65 years in good health and CMV-seropositive. The CDR3 loop is CAISPQGTYEQYF. The CDR3 bases are TGTGCCATCAGTCCGCAGGGTACCTACGAGCAGTACTTC.